A selection of T cell receptor beta chains follows, all from one sample in a study of blood T cells in healthy people across ages. TCRdb reprocessed the 5' RACE reads with MiXCR, giving one entry per CDR3 protein. The data contain about 800,000 distinct CDR3 sequences, around a quarter of them seen just once; the ten biggest clones take up more than 3%. The sample also formed part of further work on T cells of mothers and their children.

The sample was blood. Receptor source: a boy younger than 18 in good health. Both conserved end residues are part of each CDR3. The D gene is left open where the match is weak. Some rows have no size entry. The others give once, few or many, or a class for an expanded clone.

D,size,J,V,CDR3,DNA
NA,NA,TRBJ1-1,TRBV7-2,CASSLASGVNAEAFF,TGTGCCAGCAGCTTAGCATCGGGGGTTAACGCTGAAGCTTTCTTT
NA,once,TRBJ2-7,TRBV11-2,CASSSTFRVSEQYF,TGTGCCAGCAGCTCCACTTTCAGGGTTTCGGAGCAGTACTTC
NA,NA,TRBJ2-1,TRBV20-1,CSARPTGFYNEQFF,TGCAGTGCTAGACCGACGGGATTCTACAATGAGCAGTTCTTC
NA,NA,TRBJ2-3,TRBV20-1,CSARHPLILADTQYF,TGCAGTGCTAGACATCCTCTGATCCTCGCAGATACGCAGTATTTT
NA,NA,TRBJ2-7,TRBV21-1,CASGRGSTYEQYF,TGTGCCAGCGGACGCGGGTCAACCTACGAGCAGTACTTC
NA,few,TRBJ1-1,TRBV2,CASEYRHAGNTEAFF,TGTGCCAGCGAATACAGGCACGCGGGGAACACTGAAGCTTTCTTT
NA,NA,TRBJ2-5,TRBV20-1,CSARSSFAAQETQYF,TGCAGTGCTAGATCTAGCTTTGCGGCACAAGAGACCCAGTACTTC
NA,NA,TRBJ2-3,TRBV20-1,CSARAYSPTDTQYF,TGCAGTGCTAGAGCTTACTCCCCCACAGATACGCAGTATTTT
TRBD2,NA,TRBJ2-3,TRBV20-1,CSARGWSSGSTDTQYF,TGCAGTGCCCGCGGTTGGTCTAGCGGGAGCACAGATACGCAGTATTTT
NA,few,TRBJ1-1,TRBV9,CASSSGQRNTEAFF,TGTGCCAGCAGCTCAGGACAGAGGAACACTGAAGCGTTCTTT
NA,few,TRBJ2-7,TRBV27,CASSFAVGSYEQYF,TGTGCCAGCAGTTTCGCAGTGGGCTCCTACGAGCAGTACTTC
NA,NA,TRBJ2-7,TRBV6-1,CASRATGSYEQYF,TGTGCCAGCAGGGCCACAGGCTCCTACGAGCAGTACTTC
TRBD2,few,TRBJ2-1,TRBV28,CASSFSLAGGPLSYNEQFF,TGTGCCAGCAGTTTCTCTCTAGCGGGGGGACCCCTCTCCTACAATGAGCAGTTCTTC
NA,NA,TRBJ2-2,TRBV2,CASSDGSSGELFF,TGTGCCAGCTCCGACGGGAGTTCCGGGGAGCTGTTTTTT
NA,NA,TRBJ1-4,TRBV30,CAWSGGEKLFF,TGTGCCTGGAGCGGCGGGGAAAAACTGTTTTTT
NA,NA,TRBJ1-5,TRBV2,CASHLVSNQPQHF,TGTGCCAGCCATCTTGTTAGCAATCAGCCCCAGCATTTT
NA,few,TRBJ2-6,TRBV5-1,CASSAQVRAPIHGGANVLTF,TGCGCCAGCAGCGCTCAAGTCCGGGCCCCTATTCATGGTGGGGCCAACGTCCTGACTTTC
NA,few,TRBJ2-3,TRBV7-2,CASSLAVEYRNTQYF,TGTGCCAGCAGCTTAGCGGTGGAATACCGTAATACGCAGTATTTT